This T cell receptor beta chain is drawn from a study of technical replicates of blood from a few donors. Trimming shortened V by 6 bases and J by 4 bases, and 13 bases separated the two germline ends. The CDR3 extends over 14 amino acids. Germline CDR1 MDHEN, CDR2 SYDVKM. Measured with immunoSEQ multiplex PCR; TCRdb has only the in-frame clones, and not every one. The table includes around 70,000 clones, 95% detected once. The chain couples TRBV28 to TRBJ1-5; no clear D. The sample consisted of T cells isolated from PBMCs. This clonotype originated in a human donor in good health. The CDR3 is CASSLNFFNQPQHF. CDR3 DNA sequence: TGTGCCAGCAGCCTTAATTTCTTTAATCAGCCCCAGCATTTT.